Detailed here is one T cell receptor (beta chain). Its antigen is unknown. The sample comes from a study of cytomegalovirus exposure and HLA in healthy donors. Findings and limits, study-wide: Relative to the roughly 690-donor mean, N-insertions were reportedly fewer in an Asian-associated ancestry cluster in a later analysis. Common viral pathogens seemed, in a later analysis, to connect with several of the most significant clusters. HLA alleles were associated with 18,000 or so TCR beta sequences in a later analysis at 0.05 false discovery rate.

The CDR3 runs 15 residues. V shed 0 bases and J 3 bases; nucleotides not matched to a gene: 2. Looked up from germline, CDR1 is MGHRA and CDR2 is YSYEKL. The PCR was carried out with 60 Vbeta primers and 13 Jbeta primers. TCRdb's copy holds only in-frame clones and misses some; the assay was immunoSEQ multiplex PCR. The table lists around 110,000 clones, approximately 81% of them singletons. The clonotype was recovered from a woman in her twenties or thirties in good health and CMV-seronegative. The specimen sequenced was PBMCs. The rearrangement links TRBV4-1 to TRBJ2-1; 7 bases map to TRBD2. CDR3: CASSQEGTNYNEQFF. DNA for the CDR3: TGCGCCAGCAGCCAAGAAGGGACTAACTACAATGAGCAGTTCTTC.